Listed below are T cell receptor beta chains from one sample, sequenced in a study of blood T cell repertoires in COVID-19. This table comes from immunoSEQ multiplex PCR, and its TCRdb copy is limited to in-frame clones, with some not included. The sample includes about 140,000 clones, 75% to 85% seen only once; the top ten take over 4%. The sequenced sample consisted of peripheral blood. All receptors come from a woman of 80 years or more with active or convalescent COVID-19. The CDR3 runs from the conserved cysteine through the conserved F or W. Each record gives: clone size, J gene, V gene, D gene, CDR3 DNA, CDR3 protein. A D gene is named only where the DNA matches it firmly. Clone size is stated in some rows and not others, as once, few, many or a class when expanded.

.,TRBJ2-7,TRBV27,TRBD1,TGTGCCAGCAGCCCCAGCAGGGGGCCGTACGAGCAGTACTTC,CASSPSRGPYEQYF
.,TRBJ1-1,TRBV28,.,TGTGCCAGCAGTTTACGGGCCTCGGGGACTGAAGCTTTCTTT,CASSLRASGTEAFF
once,TRBJ2-4,TRBV24-1,TRBD2,TGTGCCACCAGCTCCGGGGACGGGAGGCAGTACTTC,CATSSGDGRQYF
few,TRBJ2-5,TRBV5-1,TRBD1,TGCGCCAGCAGCACGGACAGGAGCATCCAAGAGACCCAGTACTTC,CASSTDRSIQETQYF
.,TRBJ2-5,TRBV6-5,TRBD1,TGTGCCAGCAGTTACTCGACAGGGGGCGTCGAGACCCAGTACTTC,CASSYSTGGVETQYF
.,TRBJ1-5,TRBV7-2,.,TGTGCCAGCACCCCCAGTAGGGGGCAGCCCCAGCATTTT,CASTPSRGQPQHF
once,TRBJ2-7,TRBV18,.,TGTGCCAGCTCACCCGGAAGAAGCGGACTCAGCGAGCAGTACTTC,CASSPGRSGLSEQYF
.,TRBJ2-2,TRBV15,.,TGTGCCACCAGCCGCGGGCACACCGGGGAGCTGTTTTTT,CATSRGHTGELFF
few,TRBJ1-5,TRBV12-5,.,TGTGCTAGTGGTTTGTTGGGGGCTGGCAATCAGCCCCAGCATTTT,CASGLLGAGNQPQHF
.,TRBJ1-6,TRBV7-9,TRBD1,TGTGCCAGCAGTTGGGACAGGGGGCTTTCACCCCTCCACTTT,CASSWDRGLSPLHF
.,TRBJ1-2,TRBV18,.,TGTGCCAGCTCACCAACCAGGGCCAAAATCAACTATGGCTACACCTTC,CASSPTRAKINYGYTF
.,TRBJ1-2,TRBV11-2,.,TGTGCCAGCAGCTCCCCAGATGACAGGAAGTATGGCTACACCTTC,CASSSPDDRKYGYTF
few,TRBJ2-7,TRBV7-2,.,TGTGCCAGCAGCCGTAGCCAGTCGAGCTCCTACGAGCAGTACTTC,CASSRSQSSSYEQYF
.,TRBJ1-1,TRBV5-5,.,TGTGCCAGCAGTCCGGCCGGAGAAAACACTGAAGCTTTCTTT,CASSPAGENTEAFF
.,TRBJ1-2,TRBV28,TRBD1,TGTGCCAGCAGAACCGGGACAGGGATTCCAAACTATGGCTACACCTTC,CASRTGTGIPNYGYTF
.,TRBJ1-3,TRBV27,.,TGTGCCAGCAGTTTAGGGGGGGGGCCTGGAAACACCATATATTTT,CASSLGGGPGNTIYF
once,TRBJ1-2,TRBV6-5,.,TGTGCCAGCAGTTACACGGACACCGATGGCTACACCTTC,CASSYTDTDGYTF
.,TRBJ1-1,TRBV18,TRBD1,TGTGCCAGCTCATCGAACAGGGGAGAAGCTTTCTTT,CASSSNRGEAFF
.,TRBJ2-3,TRBV28,.,TGTGCCACGCGACTAGGCTCAACAGATACGCAGTATTTT,CATRLGSTDTQYF
.,TRBJ2-1,TRBV6-6,TRBD1,TGTGCCAGCAGTAGGCCGGGGACAGGGGGGAATGAGCAGTTCTTC,CASSRPGTGGNEQFF
.,TRBJ2-1,TRBV7-2,.,TGTGCCAGCAGCTTACGGGGTCGGAGTGAGCAGTTCTTC,CASSLRGRSEQFF
.,TRBJ2-5,TRBV5-1,TRBD2,TGCGCCAGCAGCCTCCCTCTGCGGGGGGGCTTAGAGACCCAGTACTTC,CASSLPLRGGLETQYF
.,TRBJ2-7,TRBV13,.,TGTGCCAGCCGCAGGGGCTTACGCTACGAGCAGTACTTC,CASRRGLRYEQYF
.,TRBJ1-1,TRBV7-2,.,TGTGCCAGCATCAAGACGGGGATCACTGAAGCTTTCTTT,CASIKTGITEAFF
.,TRBJ2-3,TRBV5-6,.,TGTGCCAGCAGCGGATACAGCCATAGCACAGATACGCAGTATTTT,CASSGYSHSTDTQYF
.,TRBJ1-5,TRBV28,TRBD1,TGTGCCAGCAACCGACAGGGGGCTTTGAATAATCAGCCCCAGCATTTT,CASNRQGALNNQPQHF
.,TRBJ1-2,TRBV7-3,.,TGTGCCAGCAGCATGACAGGACCTACAGGCTACACCTTC,CASSMTGPTGYTF
.,TRBJ1-4,TRBV6-5,TRBD1,TGTGCCAGCACGCAGGGGGTAGGCGAAAAACTGTTTTTT,CASTQGVGEKLFF
.,TRBJ2-3,TRBV7-3,.,TGTGCCAGCAGCTTGGAGGGGGCGCATACAGATACGCAGTATTTT,CASSLEGAHTDTQYF
few,TRBJ2-1,TRBV7-2,.,TGTGCCAGCAGCATAGGGGGGCCTAACTACAATGAGCAGTTCTTC,CASSIGGPNYNEQFF
.,TRBJ1-1,TRBV7-2,TRBD1,TGTGCCAGCAGCCGCGACAGGGCGGGCACTGAAGCTTTCTTT,CASSRDRAGTEAFF
.,TRBJ1-5,TRBV28,TRBD1,TGTGCCAGCAGTTTTCCAAAGGCCGGGACAGGGTTGTATCAGGGCAATCAGCCCCAGCATTTT,CASSFPKAGTGLYQGNQPQHF
.,TRBJ2-2,TRBV5-1,TRBD2,TGCGCCAGCCAAAAAGCGGGGGGCTCGAACACCGGGGAGCTGTTTTTT,CASQKAGGSNTGELFF
.,TRBJ1-2,TRBV4-3,TRBD1,TGCGCCAGCAGCCAAGTCAGCTGGGACAGAAACTATGGCTACACCTTC,CASSQVSWDRNYGYTF
.,TRBJ2-6,TRBV15,TRBD1,TGTGCCACCAGCAGAGTTGTTGGGACAGGGAATGGGGCCAACGTCCTGACTTTC,CATSRVVGTGNGANVLTF
.,TRBJ2-3,TRBV27,.,TGTGCCAGCAGTTCCTCGAGGTCTAGCACAGATACGCAGTATTTT,CASSSSRSSTDTQYF
once,TRBJ1-1,TRBV27,TRBD1,TGTGCCACCTTACCAGGGCAGGGGGCACCTGAAGCTTTCTTT,CATLPGQGAPEAFF
.,TRBJ1-1,TRBV4-1,TRBD1,TGCGCCAGCAGCCAAGTTCAGGGGGCAAGGACTGAAGCTTTCTTT,CASSQVQGARTEAFF
few,TRBJ1-5,TRBV2,TRBD1,TGTGCCAGCAGTGTCACGACAGGGGGAGGTCAGCCCCAGCATTTT,CASSVTTGGGQPQHF
.,TRBJ2-2,TRBV19,TRBD2,TGTGCCAGTAGAAGGACTAGCGGGGGGTCAAACACCGGGGAGCTGTTTTTT,CASRRTSGGSNTGELFF
many,TRBJ2-1,TRBV10-1,.,TGCGCCAGCAGGAAGAGGAATGAGCAGTTCTTC,CASRKRNEQFF
.,TRBJ2-3,TRBV5-1,TRBD1,TGCGCCAGCACAATAGGACAGGGGAGCGCAGATACGCAGTATTTT,CASTIGQGSADTQYF
.,TRBJ1-6,TRBV6-5,TRBD1,TGTGCCAGCAGTTACCGGGGACAGCCTAATTCACCCCTCCACTTT,CASSYRGQPNSPLHF
.,TRBJ1-1,TRBV7-9,.,TGTGCCAGCAGCCACACCCTAGGGACAATTATGGACACTGAAGCTTTCTTT,CASSHTLGTIMDTEAFF
.,TRBJ2-3,TRBV2,TRBD1,TGTGCCAGCAGTGAAGCCCTGACAGGGAACACAGATACGCAGTATTTT,CASSEALTGNTDTQYF
.,TRBJ1-3,TRBV3-1/TRBV3-2,.,TGTGCCAGCAGCGGGCCCAAGTACTCTGGAAACACCATATATTTT,CASSGPKYSGNTIYF
.,TRBJ1-1,TRBV6-5,TRBD1,TGTGCCAGCAGTTACGAGGGGGCTCTAAGAGCTTTCTTT,CASSYEGALRAFF
.,TRBJ2-2,TRBV15,TRBD2,TGTGCCACCAGCAGAGATAGGCTAGCGGGGTCCGGGGAGCTGTTTTTT,CATSRDRLAGSGELFF
.,TRBJ1-1,TRBV2,.,TGTGCCAGCAGTGATGAGCCGAACACTGAAGCTTTCTTT,CASSDEPNTEAFF
.,TRBJ2-1,TRBV7-9,TRBD2,TGTGCCAGCAGCCAAACCTCGGGACTAGCGGGGGGGAGTGGTAATGAGCAGTTCTTC,CASSQTSGLAGGSGNEQFF